This entry lists 29 T cell receptor beta chains sequenced from one sample in a study of blood T cells in healthy people across ages. Next came a second PCR, run for about 6 to 11 cycles, which used a sample-barcoded 5' primer along with a J-beta primer mix. Each CDR3 protein gets one entry after TCRdb re-called the 5' RACE reads with MiXCR. This repertoire shows 700,000 to 800,000 distinct CDR3 sequences, roughly 44% found once; its top ten account for 20% to 25%. Sequenced: blood. The receptors were sampled from a woman in her fifties or sixties in good health.

This clonotype has only a few counts. The gene calls are TRBV3-1 and TRBJ1-6; D may be TRBD1 (6 bases). The CDR3 loop spans 15 amino acids. Germline V lookup: CDR1 LGHDT, CDR2 YNNKEL (reference sequence). V lost 4 bases and J 8 bases, leaving 15 bases between the germline ends. In DNA form, the CDR3 reads TGTGCCAGCAGCCTTACAGGGTTGCCAGATTCACCCCTCCACTTT. Its protein product is CASSLTGLPDSPLHF.

This clonotype was seen ten or more times. V gene TRBV6-2 or TRBV6-3 combines with J gene TRBJ2-3; D may be TRBD1 (6 bases). The CDR3 is 15 residues long. V gave up 6 bases and J gave up 6 bases, with 19 bases separating them. Germline-derived CDR1 and CDR2 are MNHEY and SVGEGT. CDR3 in DNA: TGTGCCAGCAGACCCCTACAGGGCGGTCGGGATACGCAGTATTTT. Translated, it gives CASRPLQGGRDTQYF.

The genes are TRBV6-2 or TRBV6-3 and TRBJ2-1, with no clear D. CDR1 and CDR2 from the germline V gene are MNHEY and SVGEGT. CDR3 length: 14 amino acids. The V gene lost 10 bases and the J gene lost 5 bases, with 18 bases spanning the gap. CDR3 sequence reads: CAIHTAYADNEQFF. The CDR3 region has the DNA TGTGCCATCCATACTGCATATGCCGACAATGAGCAGTTCTTC.

This clonotype was found many times. The gene calls are TRBV4-2 and TRBJ2-3, with 14 bases aligning to TRBD2. V shed 5 bases and J 5 bases; nucleotides not matched to a gene: 6. The CDR3 is made up of 16 amino acids. CDR1 is LGHNA, CDR2 YNFKEQ, per germline. CDR3 coding DNA: TGTGCCAGCAGCGAGACTAGCGGGGGGGAATTAGATACGCAGTATTTT. It translates to CASSETSGGELDTQYF.

The chain employs TRBV4-1 and TRBJ2-1; TRBD1 or TRBD2 may be the D gene (6 bases each). This CDR3 contains 15 residues. The V end lost 0 bases, the J end lost 8 bases, and 14 bases lay between the germline ends. From germline, CDR1 is MGHRA and CDR2 YSYEKL. The CDR3 loop is CASSQDGGPSDEQFF. In DNA form, the CDR3 reads TGCGCCAGCAGCCAAGATGGGGGGCCTTCGGATGAGCAGTTCTTC.

The chain links TRBV5-5 to TRBJ2-3; D unresolved. Germline loops: CDR1 SGHKS, CDR2 YYEKEE (reference sequence). V was trimmed by 4 bases and J by 5 bases, leaving 14 bases between them. There are 14 residues in the CDR3. CDR3 amino acids: CASSVADSRDTQYF. In nucleotides, the CDR3 is TGTGCCAGCAGCGTGGCTGATTCTAGAGATACGCAGTATTTT. Full variable domain (outside the CDR3, taken from reference TRBV5-5 and TRBJ2-3): DAGVTQSPTHLIKTRGQQVTLRCSPISGHKSVSWYQQVLGQGPQFIFQYYEKEERGRGNFPDRFSARQFPNYSSELNVNALLLGDSALYLCASSVADSRDTQYFGPGTRLTVL.

The chain combines TRBV6-5 with TRBJ1-2; possible D gene TRBD1, 6 bases. With 4 bases removed from V and 4 bases from J, the gap between germline ends came to 13 bases. The CDR3 extends over 14 amino acids. Germline CDR1 and CDR2: MNHEY and SVGAGI. Written as DNA, the CDR3 is TGTGCCAGCAGTTCCCGGGACAATGTCTATGGCTACACCTTC. The encoded protein is CASSSRDNVYGYTF.

CDR3 nucleotides: TGCAGTGCTAGAGATCAGTTTGAAGCTTTCTTT. Residues: CSARDQFEAFF. The chain combines TRBV20-1 with TRBJ1-1; D is unresolved. The CDR3 has 11 amino acids. Trimming stripped 0 bases from V and 7 bases from J, with 6 bases between. From germline, CDR1 is DFQATT and CDR2 SNEGSKA (reference sequence).

This chain joins TRBV27 and TRBJ2-7; either TRBD1 or TRBD2 may supply D (5 bases each). CDR1 is MNHEY and CDR2 is SMNVEV in the germline V gene (reference sequence). V lost 8 bases and J lost 5, with 22 bases in between. The CDR3 is made up of 15 amino acids. The CDR3 protein is CASGGLGARMDEQYF. In DNA form, the CDR3 reads TGTGCCAGCGGGGGTCTAGGCGCGAGGATGGACGAGCAGTACTTC.

This clonotype was counted only a few times. The V gene is TRBV14, the J gene TRBJ2-7, with 7 bases identical to TRBD1. CDR1 is SGHDN, CDR2 FVKESK, per germline. CDR3 length equals 17 residues. V shed 3 bases and J 5 bases; nucleotides not matched to a gene: 16. The CDR3 loop is CASSHPFQPGQRDEQYF. CDR3 DNA sequence: TGTGCCAGCAGCCATCCCTTTCAGCCGGGACAGAGGGACGAGCAGTACTTC. The full variable domain, in which reference TRBV14 and TRBJ2-7 provide the parts outside the CDR3, is EAGVTQFPSHSVIEKGQTVTLRCDPISGHDNLYWYRRVMGKEIKFLLHFVKESKQDESGMPNNRFLAERTGGTYSTLKVQPAELEDSGVYFCASSHPFQPGQRDEQYFGPGTRLTVT.

V and J are TRBV12-3 or TRBV12-4 and TRBJ2-7; D is unresolved. The DNA end is a closer match to TRBJ2-5, so the J assignment may be wrong. This CDR3 region has 13 residues. The CDR3 loop is CASSFQGMETQYF. The CDR3 region has the DNA TGTGCCAGCAGTTTTCAAGGGATGGAGACCCAGTACTTC.

The chain links TRBV28 to TRBJ1-2, with unresolved D. Germline CDR1 MDHEN, CDR2 SYDVKM. The CDR3 consists of 15 residues. The ends were cut back, 6 bases at V and 3 bases at J, with 17 bases in the middle. CDR3 residues: CASSQEDWRYYGYTF. CDR3 coding DNA: TGTGCCAGCAGCCAAGAAGATTGGAGGTACTATGGCTACACCTTC.

The rearrangement links TRBV12-3 or TRBV12-4 to TRBJ2-2, with 9 positions matching TRBD1. The CDR3 covers 19 residues. After removal of 5 bases from V and 3 bases from J, the junction contained 16 bases not matched to a gene. CDR3 coding DNA: TGTGCCAGCAGTGCTGGCACAGGGGGCGGTAAGGGATACACCGGGGAGCTGTTTTTT. This codes for CASSAGTGGGKGYTGELFF.

V gene TRBV10-3 combines with J gene TRBJ2-7; D gene unclear. Trimming took off 8 bases at V and 7 bases at J, with 15 bases between the two ends. This CDR3 is built from 12 residues. Germline V gene lookup returns CDR1 ENHRY and CDR2 SYGVKD. The CDR3 DNA follows: TGTGCCATCGGTCCGTCTGATGCGGAGCAGTACTTC. This gives the protein CAIGPSDAEQYF.

The gene calls are TRBV27 and TRBJ2-7; a weak D match, TRBD1 (6 bases). The V and J ends lost 8 bases and 0 bases respectively, with 23 bases between them. Germline V gives CDR1 MNHEY, CDR2 SMNVEV (reference sequence). CDR3 length: 17 amino acids. CDR3 in amino acids: CASVPHVTGLHSYEQYF. The CDR3 DNA reads as TGTGCCAGCGTCCCTCACGTCACAGGGCTACACTCCTACGAGCAGTACTTC.

This clonotype occurred once. DNA for the CDR3: TGTGCCAGCAGCCCACAGGGATCAGATACGCAGTATTTT. Protein sequence: CASSPQGSDTQYF. J is TRBJ2-3 and V is TRBV7-2; D is perhaps TRBD1 (6 bases). V was pared by 5 bases and J by 4 bases, with 10 bases between. The CDR3 is made up of 13 amino acids. The germline V gene encodes CDR1 SGHTA and CDR2 FQGNSA.

The rearrangement uses TRBV27 and TRBJ2-7; D tentatively fits TRBD1 or TRBD2 (5 bases each). CDR3 length equals 12 residues. The V gene's germline CDR1 is MNHEY and CDR2 SMNVEV (reference sequence). V dropped 3 bases and J dropped 7 bases, with 10 bases sitting between them. This chain's CDR3 is CASSFTWGEQYF. The CDR3 region has the DNA TGTGCCAGCAGTTTCACGTGGGGGGAGCAGTACTTC.

As DNA, the CDR3 is TGTGCCAGCAGTGAGGGGATGCAAGAGACCCAGTACTTC. It is translated as CASSEGMQETQYF. The chain is built from TRBV2 and TRBJ2-5; D unresolved. The CDR3 extends over 13 amino acids. V gave up 3 bases and J gave up 2 bases, with 7 bases separating them. Per germline, CDR1 SNHLY and CDR2 FYNNEI. The whole variable domain, remainder taken from reference TRBV2 and TRBJ2-5, is EPEVTQTPSHQVTQMGQEVILRCVPISNHLYFYWYRQILGQKVEFLVSFYNNEISEKSEIFDDQFSVERPDGSNFTLKIRSTKLEDSAMYFCASSEGMQETQYFGPGTRLLVL.

A remark on this clonotype: A read error may explain this, as a much larger clone is one base away. The V call is TRBV6-2 or TRBV6-3, the J call TRBJ2-5; a possible D gene is TRBD2 (7 bases). This CDR3 region has 15 residues. Germline assignment: CDR1 MNHEY and CDR2 SVGEGT. Trimming took off 6 bases at V and 11 bases at J, with 25 bases between the two ends. Here the CDR3 reads CASSGLGGESNEQYF. CDR3 nucleotide sequence: TGTGCCAGCAGCGGACTAGGGGGGGAGTCCAATGAGCAGTACTTC.

The chain uses TRBV19 and TRBJ2-3, with D uncertain. With 4 bases removed from V and 11 bases from J, the gap between germline ends came to 16 bases. CDR1 LNHDA and CDR2 SQIVND come from the germline V gene (reference sequence). The CDR3 is made up of 13 amino acids. CDR3 DNA sequence: TGTGCCAGTAGTACGCACGCGGCCGTTCTGCAGTATTTT. Amino acids: CASSTHAAVLQYF.

V is TRBV7-2 and J is TRBJ2-6; weak D call: TRBD1 (6 bases). The CDR3 has 15 amino acids. Trimming stripped 1 base from V and 4 bases from J, with 8 bases between. The V gene's germline CDR1 is SGHTA and CDR2 FQGNSA. CDR3 protein: CASSLDRVGANVLTF. The CDR3 DNA reads as TGTGCCAGCAGCTTAGACAGGGTCGGGGCCAACGTCCTGACTTTC. Drawing the rest from reference TRBV7-2 and TRBJ2-6, the complete variable domain is GAGVSQSPSNKVTEKGKDVELRCDPISGHTALYWYRQSLGQGLEFLIYFQGNSAPDKSGLPSDRFSAERTGGSVSTLTIQRTQQEDSAVYLCASSLDRVGANVLTFGAGSRLTVL.

Remarks on this clonotype: The junction departs from the called germline gene at one end, perhaps through a read error. The chain couples TRBV10-3 to TRBJ2-1; D tentatively fits TRBD1 or TRBD2 (5 bases each). This CDR3 region has 13 residues. CDR1 and CDR2 from the germline V gene are ENHRY and SYGVKD. CDR3 loop: CATEGRQYNEQFF. CDR3 coding DNA: TGTGCCACCGAGGGACGGCAGTACAACGAGCAGTTCTTC.

The genes are TRBV11-3 and TRBJ2-3; weak D call: TRBD1 (5 bases). This CDR3 spans 16 amino acids. The V end was cut by 1 base, the J end by 1 base, with 12 bases between. Germline CDR1 and CDR2: SGHNT and YENEEA. The CDR3 here is CASSLVRTSCTDTQYF. In DNA, the CDR3 is TGTGCCAGCAGCTTAGTTAGGACATCATGCACAGATACGCAGTATTTT.

J is TRBJ2-5 and V is TRBV29-1, with 7 bases fitting TRBD1. The end of the DNA fits TRBJ2-7 better, so the J call may be wrong. There are 11 residues in the CDR3. Germline V gene lookup returns CDR1 SQVTM and CDR2 ANQGSEA. This CDR3 reads CSVGDRYEQYF. The CDR3, as DNA: TGCAGCGTGGGGGACAGATACGAGCAGTACTTC.

The CDR3 DNA reads as TGTGCCAGCACTTCTTGGGGAGGGGAGCAGTATTTT. It specifies CASTSWGGEQYF. The chain carries TRBV6-2 or TRBV6-3 and TRBJ2-3; TRBD2 agrees at 7 bases. CDR1 is MNHEY and CDR2 is SVGEGT in the germline V gene. The CDR3 has 12 amino acids. J was trimmed by 11 bases and V by 7 bases; bases with no gene match: 9.

This clonotype was detected only a few times. The V call is TRBV9, the J call TRBJ2-1; 14 bases line up with TRBD2. Per germline, CDR1 SGDLS and CDR2 YYNGEE. With V trimmed by 5 bases and J by 8 bases, 9 bases remained unmatched. CDR3 size: 16 residues. This chain's CDR3 is CASRPTPGLAGDEQFF. In nucleotides, the CDR3 is TGTGCCAGCAGACCAACTCCGGGACTAGCGGGAGATGAGCAGTTCTTC.

The rearrangement joins TRBV5-6 to TRBJ2-7; 9 nucleotides agree with TRBD1. The germline V gene encodes CDR1 SGHDT and CDR2 YYEEEE. The CDR3 contains 14 residues. V trimming: 7 bases; J trimming: 0 bases; junction bases outside the gene matches: 5. In nucleotides, the CDR3 is TGTGCCAGCTCGGGGACAGGGAGCTCCTACGAGCAGTACTTC. Amino acids: CASSGTGSSYEQYF.

This clonotype occurred once. V and J are TRBV10-3 and TRBJ2-5; no reliable D call. The V end lost 8 bases, the J end lost 11 bases, and 18 bases lay between the germline ends. The CDR3 consists of 12 residues. CDR1 and CDR2 (germline): ENHRY, SYGVKD. Here the CDR3 DNA reads TGTGCCATCGGTTACTTCTACAATGAGCAGTACTTC. Protein: CAIGYFYNEQYF.

This rearrangement joins TRBV7-8 to TRBJ2-2, with a tentative D call TRBD1 (6 bases). The CDR3 is made up of 17 amino acids. The germline gives CDR1 SGHVS, CDR2 FQNEAQ. V was trimmed by 5 bases and J by 3 bases, leaving 19 bases between them. The CDR3 sequence is CASSPFSGRGYTGELFF. The DNA for the CDR3 is TGTGCCAGCAGCCCTTTCTCGGGAAGGGGGTACACCGGGGAGCTGTTTTTT.